These T cell receptor beta chains were read from a single sample in a study of cytomegalovirus exposure and HLA in healthy donors. Method: immunoSEQ multiplex PCR; TCRdb's copy keeps in-frame clones and lacks some. The sample carries over 100,000 clones, about 79% recorded once. Sample: PBMCs. The receptors were gathered from a female donor in good health and CMV-seropositive. The CDR3 runs from the conserved cysteine through the conserved F or W. The order of the fields is D gene, J gene, V gene, clone size, CDR3 protein, CDR3 DNA. A D gene is named only where the DNA matches it firmly. Expanded clones are given a class, and other clones once, few, many or no size at all.

>.|TRBJ2-7|TRBV14|.
CASRGQSSYEQYF
TGTGCCAGCAGAGGACAGAGCTCCTACGAGCAGTACTTC
>TRBD1|TRBJ2-7|TRBV5-1|.
CASSTDRGYEQYF
TGCGCCAGCAGCACGGACAGGGGTTACGAGCAGTACTTC
>.|TRBJ1-1|TRBV9|.
CASSSGNTEAFF
TGTGCCAGCAGCTCAGGGAACACTGAAGCTTTCTTT
>TRBD1|TRBJ2-1|TRBV19|.
CASTGTGANEQFF
TGTGCCAGTACCGGGACAGGGGCCAATGAGCAGTTCTTC
>TRBD1|TRBJ2-7|TRBV4-2|.
CASSQPGTGAYEQYF
TGTGCCAGCAGCCAACCCGGGACAGGGGCCTACGAGCAGTACTTC
>.|TRBJ1-2|TRBV6-1|.
CASSGWSGFLGYTF
TGTGCCAGCAGTGGATGGTCCGGGTTCTTGGGCTACACCTTC
>.|TRBJ1-1|TRBV18|.
CASSPGVGGTEAFF
TGTGCCAGCTCCCCAGGGGTAGGGGGCACTGAAGCTTTCTTT
>TRBD2|TRBJ2-7|TRBV18|few
CASSPEGRGGLYEQYF
TGTGCCAGCTCACCAGAAGGTCGGGGGGGCCTCTACGAGCAGTACTTC
>.|TRBJ1-3|TRBV6-5|.
CASRPRVGGNTIYF
TGTGCCAGCAGGCCCAGGGTTGGTGGAAACACCATATATTTT
>.|TRBJ2-7|TRBV20-1|.
CSAPDSYEQYF
TGCAGTGCGCCAGACAGCTACGAGCAGTACTTC
>TRBD2|TRBJ2-3|TRBV15|once
CATSRGAGTSGGDRTDTQYF
TGTGCCACCAGCAGAGGGGCCGGGACTAGCGGGGGGGATCGCACAGATACGCAGTATTTT
>.|TRBJ1-4|TRBV30|.
CAWSGWEGNEKLFF
TGTGCCTGGAGCGGTTGGGAGGGGAATGAAAAACTGTTTTTT
>TRBD1|TRBJ1-1|TRBV25-1|.
CASSASLVGTGNTEAFF
TGTGCCAGCAGTGCTAGTTTGGTCGGGACAGGGAACACTGAAGCTTTCTTT
>.|TRBJ2-5|TRBV4-2|.
CASSQAQGGPQETQYF
TGTGCCAGCAGCCAAGCGCAGGGAGGCCCACAAGAGACCCAGTACTTC
>.|TRBJ1-2|TRBV6-1|few
CASSEAGRGNYGYTF
TGTGCCAGCAGTGAAGCTGGGCGGGGTAACTATGGCTACACCTTC
>.|TRBJ1-4|TRBV5-1|.
CASSLEAGDHEKLFF
TGCGCCAGCAGCTTGGAGGCAGGGGACCATGAAAAACTGTTTTTT
>.|TRBJ1-2|TRBV10-2|once
CASSESGRGYFNYGYTF
TGCGCCAGCAGTGAGAGCGGCAGGGGATACTTTAACTATGGCTACACCTTC
>.|TRBJ2-2|TRBV7-7|.
CASSLTSGELFF
TGTGCCAGCAGCTTGACATCCGGGGAGCTGTTTTTT
>TRBD1|TRBJ1-5|TRBV2|.
CASKGQVGQPQHF
TGTGCCAGCAAGGGACAGGTGGGTCAGCCCCAGCATTTT
>TRBD1|TRBJ2-2|TRBV5-1|.
CASSTGANTGELFF
TGCGCCAGCAGTACAGGGGCCAACACCGGGGAGCTGTTTTTT
>TRBD2|TRBJ2-3|TRBV10-3|.
CATKTSGDTDTQYF
TGTGCCACTAAGACTAGCGGGGACACAGATACGCAGTATTTT
>TRBD1|TRBJ2-2|TRBV5-1|.
CASSYPGQRDTGELFF
TGCGCCAGCAGCTACCCGGGACAGAGGGACACCGGGGAGCTGTTTTTT
>.|TRBJ1-6|TRBV9|.
CASSVTSERDNSPLHF
TGTGCCAGCAGCGTAACCTCCGAGAGGGATAATTCACCCCTCCACTTT
>TRBD1|TRBJ1-4|TRBV6-6|.
CASSTGQASTNEKLFF
TGTGCCAGCAGTACTGGACAGGCCTCAACTAATGAAAAACTGTTTTTT
>TRBD2|TRBJ2-1|TRBV7-6|.
CASSPASGGSYNEQFF
TGTGCCAGCAGCCCCGCTAGCGGGGGTTCCTACAATGAGCAGTTCTTC
>.|TRBJ2-7|TRBV7-9|.
CASSPREYEQYF
TGTGCCAGCAGCCCCCGGGAATACGAGCAGTACTTC
>TRBD1|TRBJ1-5|TRBV28|.
CASRGSNQPQHF
TGTGCCTCCAGGGGGTCCAATCAGCCCCAGCATTTT
>.|TRBJ2-1|TRBV13|.
CASSYRVSSYNEQFF
TGTGCCAGCAGCTACAGGGTTAGCTCCTACAATGAGCAGTTCTTC
>.|TRBJ2-1|TRBV4-1|few
CASSQPGRPKYNEQFF
TGCGCCAGCAGCCAACCAGGAAGGCCCAAATACAATGAGCAGTTCTTC
>.|TRBJ1-1|TRBV5-4|.
CASSFPGRTEAFF
TGTGCCAGCAGCTTCCCAGGGCGCACTGAAGCTTTCTTT
>TRBD1|TRBJ2-7|TRBV14|.
CASRKTGGHEQYF
TGTGCCAGCAGGAAGACAGGGGGGCACGAGCAGTACTTC
>.|TRBJ1-5|TRBV28|.
CASSLFGGQPQHF
TGTGCCAGCAGTTTATTTGGGGGCCAGCCCCAGCATTTT
>.|TRBJ2-7|TRBV13|few
CASSLGRTSHEQYF
TGTGCCAGCAGCTTAGGTCGGACATCCCACGAGCAGTACTTC
>.|TRBJ2-3|TRBV7-9|.
CASSPMMRNEDTQYF
TGTGCCAGCAGCCCCATGATGCGAAACGAAGATACGCAGTATTTT
>TRBD1|TRBJ1-2|TRBV5-1|few
CASSSPGQENGYTF
TGCGCCAGCAGCTCCCCGGGACAGGAGAATGGCTACACCTTC
>.|TRBJ2-3|TRBV9|few
CASSVGYLQGDTQYF
TGTGCCAGCAGCGTAGGGTACCTCCAGGGAGATACGCAGTATTTT
>.|TRBJ1-1|TRBV4-1|.
CASSQVQAANTEAFF
TGCGCCAGCAGCCAAGTCCAGGCCGCGAACACTGAAGCTTTCTTT
>.|TRBJ1-1|TRBV5-1|.
CASSLSAGNTEAFF
TGCGCCAGCAGCTTGTCGGCAGGGAACACTGAAGCTTTCTTT
>TRBD1|TRBJ1-5|TRBV2|.
CASSELTGAGQPQHF
TGTGCCAGCAGTGAATTGACAGGGGCGGGTCAGCCCCAGCATTTT
>.|TRBJ2-4|TRBV7-2|once
CASSFFGGPNIQYF
TGTGCCAGCAGCTTCTTCGGGGGGCCTAACATTCAGTACTTC
>TRBD1|TRBJ1-1|TRBV18|few
CASSPRDSDTEAFF
TGTGCCAGCTCACCCCGGGACAGCGACACTGAAGCTTTCTTT
>TRBD2|TRBJ2-1|TRBV19|.
CASSPLGLAGDNEQFF
TGTGCCAGTAGTCCACTCGGACTAGCCGGGGATAATGAGCAGTTCTTC
>TRBD1|TRBJ1-2|TRBV19|.
CASSPRDRDSYGYTF
TGTGCCAGTAGTCCCCGGGACAGGGACTCTTATGGCTACACCTTC
>.|TRBJ2-3|TRBV7-2|once
CASSLEMSIDTQYF
TGTGCCAGCAGCTTAGAGATGAGTATCGATACGCAGTATTTT
>.|TRBJ2-3|TRBV7-2|.
CASSFAGVADTQYF
TGTGCCAGCAGCTTTGCCGGGGTTGCAGATACGCAGTATTTT
>.|TRBJ1-1|TRBV30|few
CAWSREYTEAFF
TGTGCCTGGAGTCGGGAGTACACTGAAGCTTTCTTT
>TRBD1|TRBJ2-1|TRBV19|.
CASRRGTGTGNEQFF
TGTGCCAGTAGGAGAGGGACAGGGACTGGGAATGAGCAGTTCTTC
>TRBD1|TRBJ1-1|TRBV18|.
CASSPGTGGKAEAFF
TGTGCCAGCTCACCAGGGACAGGGGGAAAGGCTGAAGCTTTCTTT